This TCR beta chain stems from a study of control samples from healthy donors and cancer patients. Here immunoSEQ multiplex PCR was the method, and the copy in TCRdb shows in-frame clones only, minus some. Of approximately 130,000 clones detected, 87% appear once; the ten largest clones hold about 8.7%. The J segment lost 3 bases and the V segment lost 1 base, leaving 3 bases of the junction unmatched. The germline gives CDR1 SGHVS, CDR2 FQNEAQ. The CDR3 is 14 residues long. The source material was blood. This receptor was obtained from a man aged 35-49 years in good health. The genes are TRBV7-8 and TRBJ2-7, with 7 positions matching TRBD1. CDR3 residues: CASSLGGTVYEQYF. The CDR3 DNA is TGTGCCAGCAGCTTAGGTGGGACAGTCTACGAGCAGTACTTC.